The sequence of this T cell receptor beta chain was determined in a study of T cell responses to AZD1222 COVID-19 vaccine. Notes on the study in general: CD4 TCRs linked to vaccination spanned spike, dominating at 160-218 and 743-854. Spike-specific TCR breadth and depth grew following two AZD1222 doses. Possibly, clonal diversity was underestimated; donors were largely white British and included more females. Among spike-specific TCRs, nearly half reportedly target unmutated variant regions.

CDR3 length: 14 residues. V lost 3 bases to trimming and J lost 5 bases, with 14 bases between them. Germline CDR1 MNHNS, CDR2 SASEGT. Sequencing used immunoSEQ multiplex PCR; TCRdb keeps in-frame clones, though not all of them. The data show roughly 99,000 clones, about 89% seen once. A remark on this clone: Its antigen remains unidentified.

This clonotype was sampled from an adult in good health. The sample in question was peripheral blood, obtained on day 0 of AZD1222 vaccination. This sequence joins TRBV6-1 and TRBJ2-7, with D hard to call. CDR3 nucleotides: TGTGCCAGCAGTGAGCCGTCGGTTAGGAACGAGCAGTACTTC. Its translation is CASSEPSVRNEQYF.